Listed here are 23 T cell receptor beta chains from one sample, sequenced in a study of identical twins. One entry per CDR3 protein results from TCRdb running MiXCR on the 5' RACE reads. The repertoire includes under 900,000 distinct CDR3 sequences, roughly an eighth of them detected once, and 1.5% to 2% sits in the top ten. These data are also associated with another study on yellow fever vaccine responses in identical twins.

The specimen sequenced was PBMCs. These receptors originate from a young woman in good health.

The chain carries TRBV18 and TRBJ1-2, with TRBD1 matching over 9 bases. Looked up from germline, CDR1 is KGHSH and CDR2 is LQKENI. The CDR3 has 16 amino acids. After removal of 3 bases from V and 1 base from J, the junction contained 6 bases not matched to a gene. The CDR3 sequence: CASSPGQGLFNYGYTF. The DNA for the CDR3 is TGTGCCAGCTCACCGGGACAGGGCCTATTTAACTATGGCTACACCTTC.

In DNA form, the CDR3 reads TGTGCCAGCAGTCCCGGGACAGCGATTAATTCACCCCTCCACTTT. This translates into CASSPGTAINSPLHF. This chain uses TRBV27 with TRBJ1-6, with 7 bases matching TRBD1. V lost 5 bases, J lost 6 bases, and 7 bases stayed unmatched. Per the germline V gene, CDR1 is MNHEY and CDR2 is SMNVEV (reference sequence). The CDR3 consists of 15 residues.

V gene TRBV6-1 combines with J gene TRBJ2-4, with a tentative D call TRBD2 (5 bases). The CDR3 covers 14 residues. Germline V lookup: CDR1 MNHNS, CDR2 SASEGT. Trimming pared 7 bases from V and 6 bases from J, leaving 16 bases between. CDR3 protein: CASTETGLGNIQYF. In DNA form, the CDR3 reads TGTGCCAGCACCGAGACGGGATTGGGAAACATTCAGTACTTC.

Only a few counts were recorded for this clonotype. The rearrangement uses TRBV20-1 and TRBJ2-1; 8 bases map to TRBD2. The V gene's germline CDR1 is DFQATT and CDR2 SNEGSKA (reference sequence). The CDR3 loop spans 13 amino acids. The V gene end was trimmed by 8 bases and the J gene end by 0 bases; junction bases not matched to a gene: 3. The CDR3 coding sequence is TGCAGTCAAGCGGGGGACTCCTACAATGAGCAGTTCTTC. This gives the protein CSQAGDSYNEQFF.

This clonotype has just a few counts. The chain uses TRBV11-2 and TRBJ2-5, with TRBD1 matching over 8 bases. J lost 7 bases, V lost 5 bases, and 12 bases had no gene match. The length of the CDR3 is 15 residues. Germline-derived CDR1 and CDR2 are SGHAT and FQNNGV. CDR3 loop: CASSPLDREEGTQYF. In DNA form, the CDR3 reads TGTGCCAGCAGCCCCCTGGACAGGGAGGAGGGGACCCAGTACTTC.

J is TRBJ1-3 and V is TRBV29-1; no clear D. Germline V gene sequence: CDR1 SQVTM, CDR2 ANQGSEA. The ends were cut back, 1 base at V and 4 bases at J, with 8 bases in the middle. This CDR3 spans 13 amino acids. The CDR3 bases are TGCAGCGTTGAAGTCTTGTACGGAAACACCATATATTTT. It is translated as CSVEVLYGNTIYF. Combining the CDR3 with reference TRBV29-1 and TRBJ1-3 gives the whole variable domain SAVISQKPSRDICQRGTSLTIQCQVDSQVTMMFWYRQQPGQSLTLIATANQGSEATYESGFVIDKFPISRPNLTFSTLTVSNMSPEDSSIYLCSVEVLYGNTIYFGEGSWLTVV.

The rearrangement uses TRBV21-1 and TRBJ2-1; the tabulated D call, TRBD2, remains unverified against the DNA. TRBV21-1 constitutes a pseudogene. This CDR3 has 15 amino acids. The CDR3 bases are TGTGCCAGCAGCAAAACTAGCGGGAGAGTAAATGAGCAGTTCTTC. It yields the protein CASSKTSGRVNEQFF.

This rearrangement joins TRBV3-1 to TRBJ1-1; 11 positions match TRBD1. Germline V gene data show CDR1 as LGHDT and CDR2 as YNNKEL (reference sequence). The CDR3 sequence is 14 residues long. V shed 8 bases and J 4 bases; nucleotides not matched to a gene: 6. This CDR3 is CASGQGAIGTEAFF. In DNA form, the CDR3 reads TGTGCCAGCGGACAGGGGGCTATAGGCACTGAAGCTTTCTTT.

Only a few counts were recorded for this clonotype. The genes are TRBV12-3 or TRBV12-4 and TRBJ2-2; D uncertain. V lost 8 bases, J lost 2 bases, and 15 bases lay in between. The CDR3 loop spans 15 amino acids. The CDR3 bases are TGTGCCAGCCTCGTTGGGGTCTTCAACACCGGGGAGCTGTTTTTT. This codes for CASLVGVFNTGELFF.

The chain is built from TRBV10-3 and TRBJ2-3; 7 nucleotides agree with TRBD1. Looked up from germline, CDR1 is ENHRY and CDR2 is SYGVKD. The ends lost 7 bases at V and 5 bases at J; junction bases unmatched: 9. The CDR3 spans 14 residues. The CDR3 spells CAITSGTARDTQYF. In DNA, the CDR3 is TGTGCCATCACATCAGGGACAGCCCGAGATACGCAGTATTTT.

The chain carries TRBV11-2 and TRBJ1-1; TRBD1 matches at 10 bases. CDR1 SGHAT and CDR2 FQNNGV come from the germline V gene. V was clipped by 1 base and J by 5 bases; unmatched bases: 4. This CDR3 region has 15 residues. This chain's CDR3 is CASSLGTGGWTEAFF. CDR3 in DNA: TGTGCCAGCAGCTTAGGGACAGGGGGTTGGACTGAAGCTTTCTTT.

This clonotype was seen at least ten times. V is TRBV29-1 and J is TRBJ2-2; TRBD1 aligns across 10 bases. The CDR3 sequence is 14 residues long. The germline CDR1 and CDR2 sequences are SQVTM and ANQGSEA. Trimming cost V 7 bases and J 2 bases; bases outside gene matches: 4. The CDR3 DNA is TGCAGCGGATCGACAGGGGGCAACACCGGGGAGCTGTTTTTT. It translates to CSGSTGGNTGELFF.

The J gene is TRBJ1-5, the V gene TRBV3-1; the D gene is possibly TRBD1 (5 bases). Germline CDR1 is LGHDT and CDR2 is YNNKEL (reference sequence). Trimming stripped 1 base from V and 6 bases from J, with 13 bases between. The CDR3 is 15 amino acids. The CDR3 sequence is CASSQAGRGSQPQHF. The CDR3, as DNA: TGTGCCAGCAGCCAAGCTGGGCGGGGGTCTCAGCCCCAGCATTTT.

The J gene is TRBJ1-5, the V gene TRBV15; 7 nucleotides match TRBD1. Germline V gives CDR1 LNHNV, CDR2 YYDKDF (reference sequence). There are 15 residues in the CDR3. V lost 5 bases and J lost 3; bases outside the gene matches: 7. CDR3: CATSVPGQFNQPQHF. DNA of the CDR3: TGTGCCACCAGCGTACCGGGACAGTTCAATCAGCCCCAGCATTTT.

This clonotype appeared many times. J is TRBJ2-1 and V is TRBV3-1; 7 bases match TRBD2. V dropped 0 bases and J dropped 4; count of bases not matched to a gene: 6. The germline gives CDR1 LGHDT, CDR2 YNNKEL (reference sequence). This CDR3 has 16 residues. CDR3 coding DNA: TGTGCCAGCAGCCAAGATTTTCGGGAGGCATACAATGAGCAGTTCTTC. This encodes CASSQDFREAYNEQFF.

This clonotype was counted a few times. J is TRBJ2-1 and V is TRBV5-1; the D gene is possibly TRBD1 (5 bases). From germline, CDR1 is SGHRS and CDR2 YFSETQ. The CDR3 has 12 residues. V lost 4 bases to trimming and J lost 8 bases, with 10 bases between them. CDR3 coding DNA: TGCGCCAGCAGCAAGGACAACGATGAGCAGTTCTTC. This encodes CASSKDNDEQFF.

The J gene is TRBJ2-4, the V gene TRBV6-1; no clear D. The V and J ends lost 6 bases and 0 bases respectively, with 9 bases between them. CDR3 length equals 14 residues. Germline V lookup: CDR1 MNHNS, CDR2 SASEGT. As DNA, the CDR3 is TGTGCCAGCAGGGCAGACCTAGCCAAAAACATTCAGTACTTC. Its translation is CASRADLAKNIQYF.

This clonotype was picked up a small number of times. The chain recombines TRBV28 with TRBJ2-2; the match to TRBD1 covers 9 bases. Germline-derived CDR1 and CDR2 are MDHEN and SYDVKM. This CDR3 contains 14 residues. With 6 bases clipped from V and 4 bases from J, the junction kept 3 bases outside the gene matches. CDR3 bases: TGTGCCAGCAGGCGGACAGGGGCCACCGGGGAGCTGTTTTTT. Translating it yields CASRRTGATGELFF.

The V and J genes are TRBV10-3 and TRBJ1-4; no clear D. The CDR3 totals 12 residues. Trimming stripped 6 bases from V and 3 bases from J, with 5 bases between. Germline-derived CDR1 and CDR2 are ENHRY and SYGVKD. The CDR3 sequence is CAIRGPNEKLFF. The CDR3 nucleotides read TGTGCCATCAGGGGTCCTAATGAAAAACTGTTTTTT.

Only a few counts were recorded for this clonotype. The genes are TRBV7-9 and TRBJ2-1; the D call may be TRBD1 or TRBD2 (5 bases each). Per germline, CDR1 SEHNR and CDR2 FQNEAQ (reference sequence). V lost 7 bases and J lost 8, with 24 bases in between. This CDR3 is 16 amino acids long. This CDR3 is CASTLPGASPRDEQFF. The CDR3 region has the DNA TGTGCCAGCACCCTTCCCGGGGCCTCCCCTAGGGATGAGCAGTTCTTC.

This clonotype was counted a few times. This sequence joins TRBV29-1 and TRBJ1-5; 7 bases align to TRBD1. The ends lost 4 bases at V and 5 bases at J; junction bases unmatched: 2. Germline V gene lookup returns CDR1 SQVTM and CDR2 ANQGSEA. This CDR3 contains 12 residues. The CDR3, as DNA: TGCAGCGTTGGGGGGACAGATCAGCCCCAGCATTTT. It yields the protein CSVGGTDQPQHF.

This clonotype was counted only a few times. The rearrangement uses TRBV2 and TRBJ2-1; D not certain. This CDR3 comprises 15 residues. V lost 4 bases and J lost 0, with 10 bases in between. From germline, CDR1 is SNHLY and CDR2 FYNNEI. CDR3 nucleotide sequence: TGTGCCAGCAGTGTTGGCCTTTACTCCTACAATGAGCAGTTCTTC. Translated, it gives CASSVGLYSYNEQFF. The full variable domain, completed using reference TRBV2 and TRBJ2-1, is EPEVTQTPSHQVTQMGQEVILRCVPISNHLYFYWYRQILGQKVEFLVSFYNNEISEKSEIFDDQFSVERPDGSNFTLKIRSTKLEDSAMYFCASSVGLYSYNEQFFGPGTRLTVL.

Many counts were recorded for this clonotype. The chain uses TRBV6-6 and TRBJ1-1; the D is unclear. Germline V CDR1 and CDR2: MNHNY, SVGAGI (reference sequence). The CDR3 length is 13 residues. V was trimmed by 2 bases and J by 2 bases, leaving 6 bases between them. The CDR3 DNA is TGTGCCAGCAGTTACCCGCCAAACACTGAAGCTTTCTTT. It specifies CASSYPPNTEAFF.